This TCR beta chain was documented in a study of regulatory T cells in long-lasting Graves disease. Researchers made TCR beta libraries by using iRepertoire HTBI primers and running Arm-PCR on CDR3 regions. Each CDR3 protein is one row after TCRdb ran MiXCR on the multiplex PCR reads. Of roughly 410,000 distinct CDR3 sequences in the sample, roughly 15% are singletons; the top ten hold over 7.5%. Documented time point: newly diagnosed GD, antithyroid drugs for less than 3 months. TCR sequences were obtained from RNA taken from PBMCs. The CDR3 runs 16 residues. V lost 5 bases and J lost 5, with 21 bases in between. Germline CDR1 MNHNS, CDR2 SASEGT. This clonotype was seen a handful of times. These data were also reused for a study on T cells in Graves' hyperthyroidism and ophthalmopathy. As reported in that work: Ophthalmopathy, which appeared later, was predicted by the model a median about 5.9 months before onset.

The sequencing here drew on peripheral blood mononuclear cells (PBMCs), taken at new diagnosis, from a patient treated with antithyroid drugs. The chain has TRBV6-1 and TRBJ2-5; no reliable D call. The receptor was isolated from a woman in her thirties or forties with Graves disease. The CDR3 is CASSNIGPPSRETQYF. Here the CDR3 DNA reads TGTGCCAGCAGTAACATTGGGCCACCCAGTCGGGAGACCCAGTACTTC.